This T cell receptor beta chain was identified in a study of early stage breast cancer tumors. On this clone: Its antigen is unknown.

Germline CDR1 is DFQATT and CDR2 is SNEGSKA (reference sequence). V gave up 4 bases and J gave up 6 bases; unmatched junction bases: 0. CDR3 length: 10 residues. Some clones are missing from TCRdb's copy, which holds only in-frame ones; the method was immunoSEQ multiplex PCR. The sample gives about 28,000 clones, under 60% of which show up once; 7.5% to 9.5% is in the top ten. Study-wide findings and caveats: Chain pairing and CD4, CD8 or FOXP3 expression were not captured.

The receptor comes from a person between 50 and 60 years old with breast cancer. V gene TRBV20-1 combines with J gene TRBJ2-7; the match to TRBD2 covers 7 bases. The sample was breast tumor tissue. The CDR3 protein is CSAIAGEQYF. As DNA, the CDR3 is TGCAGTGCTATAGCGGGCGAGCAGTACTTC.